A selection of T cell receptor beta chains follows, all from one sample in a study of blood T cell repertoires in COVID-19. Sequencing was performed with immunoSEQ multiplex PCR; in TCRdb, only in-frame clones are kept and a portion is missing. The sample carries roughly 320,000 clones, 70% to 90% recorded once. Specimen: peripheral blood. The source of these receptors is a man between 70 and 80 years old with acute or convalescent COVID-19. Each CDR3 is given with its conserved first and last residue. D genes are given only for firm matches. Clone size, where shown, is once, few, many, or a class for clones that have expanded.

V: TRBV7-9; D: -; J: TRBJ2-6; size: -; DNA: TGTGCCAGCAGCCCTTGGGCGGCAGGGTCCTTCTCTGGGGCCAACGTCCTGACTTTC; CDR3: CASSPWAAGSFSGANVLTF
V: TRBV10-2; D: -; J: TRBJ2-5; size: -; DNA: TGCGCCAGCAGTGAGGGCTTCGGCAGCGGTCAAGAGACCCAGTACTTC; CDR3: CASSEGFGSGQETQYF
V: TRBV5-1; D: TRBD2; J: TRBJ2-1; size: -; DNA: TGCGCCAGCAGCTTGGCACTAGCGACATACAATGAGCAGTTCTTC; CDR3: CASSLALATYNEQFF
V: TRBV6-5; D: TRBD1; J: TRBJ2-7; size: once; DNA: TGTGCCAGCACCCTACTGACAGGGGCCTACGAGCAGTACTTC; CDR3: CASTLLTGAYEQYF
V: TRBV5-4; D: TRBD2; J: TRBJ2-5; size: -; DNA: TGTGCCAGCAGCTCCGGGGGGGCAGGTGAGGAGACCCAGTACTTC; CDR3: CASSSGGAGEETQYF
V: TRBV30; D: -; J: TRBJ2-7; size: -; DNA: TGTGCCTGGAGTACGGGGATCTCCTACGAGCAGTACTTC; CDR3: CAWSTGISYEQYF
V: TRBV18; D: TRBD1; J: TRBJ2-1; size: -; DNA: TGTGCCAGCTCACCCTCGACAGGGAGCTCCTACAATGAGCAGTTCTTC; CDR3: CASSPSTGSSYNEQFF
V: TRBV4-2; D: -; J: TRBJ1-5; size: -; DNA: TGTGCCAGCAGACTCAGCCGGACAGAGAATCAGCCCCAGCATTTT; CDR3: CASRLSRTENQPQHF
V: TRBV4-1; D: -; J: TRBJ2-7; size: -; DNA: TGCGCCAGCAGCCAGGAAATAAGGACAATTAGCTCCTACGAGCAGTACTTC; CDR3: CASSQEIRTISSYEQYF
V: TRBV2; D: TRBD1; J: TRBJ2-3; size: -; DNA: TGTGCCAGCAGTGAAGGACAGGGACGCACAGATACGCAGTATTTT; CDR3: CASSEGQGRTDTQYF
V: TRBV28; D: TRBD2; J: TRBJ2-1; size: -; DNA: TGTGCCAGCAGTCCTAGCGGGAGGTCCAATGAGCAGTTCTTC; CDR3: CASSPSGRSNEQFF
V: TRBV7-2; D: TRBD1; J: TRBJ2-2; size: -; DNA: TGTGCCAGCAGCCGGGACAGCCGCAGGACCGGGGAGCTGTTTTTT; CDR3: CASSRDSRRTGELFF
V: TRBV5-1; D: -; J: TRBJ2-5; size: once; DNA: TGCGCCAGCAGCTTGGAGGGGGTCGAAGAGACCCAGTACTTC; CDR3: CASSLEGVEETQYF